The entry below describes one T cell receptor beta chain. The antigen remains unidentified. These data originate in a study of Ad26.COV2.S vaccination and SARS-CoV-2 variants. General study results and limits: Analyses of TCR breadth and depth may have underestimated total T cell responses. For non-spike TCRs, breadth in vaccine recipients resembled that in placebo recipients. Breadth, reportedly substantial, characterized the spike-specific CD8+ and CD4+ T cell responses after vaccination.

This table comes from immunoSEQ multiplex PCR, and its TCRdb copy is limited to in-frame clones, with some not included. The sample consists of about 100,000 clones, around three quarters of them appearing once. Trimming took off 0 bases at V and 5 bases at J, with 7 bases between the two ends. The CDR3 is 13 residues long. The germline V gene encodes CDR1 LGHDT and CDR2 YNNKEL (reference sequence). The genes are TRBV3-1 (or the pseudogene TRBV3-2) and TRBJ1-2; no definite D call. The starting material was peripheral blood, obtained after recovery from COVID-19. The source is a human donor who had recovered from COVID-19. This chain's CDR3 is CASSQDRGYGYTF. CDR3 DNA: TGTGCCAGCAGCCAAGATCGAGGGTATGGCTACACCTTC.